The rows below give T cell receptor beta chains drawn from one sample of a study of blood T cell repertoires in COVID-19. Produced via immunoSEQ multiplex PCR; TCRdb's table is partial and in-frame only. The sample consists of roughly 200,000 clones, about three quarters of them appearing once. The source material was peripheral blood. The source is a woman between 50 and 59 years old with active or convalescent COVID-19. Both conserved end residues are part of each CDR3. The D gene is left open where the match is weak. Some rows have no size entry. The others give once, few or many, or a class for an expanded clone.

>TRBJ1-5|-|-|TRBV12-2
TGTGTAAGTCGCTTAGCCCGGACAGTGAATAGCAATCAGCCCCAGCATTTT
CVSRLARTVNSNQPQHF
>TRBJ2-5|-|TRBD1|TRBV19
TGTGCCAGTAGTATCTCGGGACAGGGGTGGGAGACCCAGTACTTC
CASSISGQGWETQYF
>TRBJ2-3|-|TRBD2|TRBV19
TGTGCCAGTAGTTCCCGACCTAGCGGGGGGGCAGGAGGAGATACGCAGTATTTT
CASSSRPSGGAGGDTQYF
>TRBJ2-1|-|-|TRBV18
TGTGCCAGCTCACCTCGTGTAGGACAGTTGAATACAGAGCAGTTCTTC
CASSPRVGQLNTEQFF
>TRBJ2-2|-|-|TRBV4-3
TGCGCCAGCAGCCAAGATCCGGGCACCGGGGAGCTGTTTTTT
CASSQDPGTGELFF
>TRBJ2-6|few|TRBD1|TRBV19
TGTGCCAGTATGTGGCGACAGGGTGCATCCTCTGGGGCCAACGTCCTGACTTTC
CASMWRQGASSGANVLTF
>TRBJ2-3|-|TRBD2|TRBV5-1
TGCGCCAGCAGCTTTGGAGCGGGGCCACCCACAGATACGCAGTATTTT
CASSFGAGPPTDTQYF
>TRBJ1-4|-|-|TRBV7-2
TGTGCCAGCAGCTTAGCCGGTGCGGGTGAAAAACTGTTTTTT
CASSLAGAGEKLFF
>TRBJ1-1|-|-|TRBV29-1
TGCAGCGGAGAGGTCAAAACTGAAGCTTTCTTT
CSGEVKTEAFF
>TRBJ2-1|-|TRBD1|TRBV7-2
TGTGCCAGCAGCCGTGGGTCGGGACAGGGACGCAATGAGCAGTTCTTC
CASSRGSGQGRNEQFF
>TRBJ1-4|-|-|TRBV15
TGTGCCACCAGCAGAGGTTCGATTGTCGGGGGGAATGAAAAACTGTTTTTT
CATSRGSIVGGNEKLFF
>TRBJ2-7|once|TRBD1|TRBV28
TGTGCCAGCAGTTTAGGCGGGGCAGGGGGCGCCTACGAGCAGTACTTC
CASSLGGAGGAYEQYF
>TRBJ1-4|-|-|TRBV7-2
TGTGCCAGCAGCTTAGCGTGGGGGGAGGGGGAAAAACTGTTTTTT
CASSLAWGEGEKLFF
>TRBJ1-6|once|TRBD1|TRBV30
TGTGCCTGGACCCCCGACAGGGGCACATATTCACCCCTCCACTTT
CAWTPDRGTYSPLHF
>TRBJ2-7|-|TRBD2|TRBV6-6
TGTGCCAGCAGTTCGACTAGCGGTTACGAGCAGTACTTC
CASSSTSGYEQYF
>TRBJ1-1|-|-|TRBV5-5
TGTGCCAGCACCCCTGAACAGTATATGAACACTGAAGCTTTCTTT
CASTPEQYMNTEAFF
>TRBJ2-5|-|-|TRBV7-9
TGTGCCAGCAGCTTAGGAACTAGCCACCAAGAGACCCAGTACTTC
CASSLGTSHQETQYF
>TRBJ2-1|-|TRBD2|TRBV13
TGTGCCAGCAGCCACTCCGGGACTAGCACCCGCAATGAGCAGTTCTTC
CASSHSGTSTRNEQFF
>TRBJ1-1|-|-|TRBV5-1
TGCGCCAGCAGACAAGCGCCGGGACCGGGGGACACTGAAGCTTTCTTT
CASRQAPGPGDTEAFF
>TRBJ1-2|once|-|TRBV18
TGTGCCAGCTCATCGGACATCCCTTTGGGCTACACCTTC
CASSSDIPLGYTF
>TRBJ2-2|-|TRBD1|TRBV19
TGTGCCAGTAGGACAGGGGGCGAAACCACCGGGGAGCTGTTTTTT
CASRTGGETTGELFF
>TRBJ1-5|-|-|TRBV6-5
TGTGCCAGCAGTACGGGACAAAAAAAGCATTTT
CASSTGQKKHF
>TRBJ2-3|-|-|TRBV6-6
TGTGCCAGCAGTTACCAGGACAAAAGCACAGATACGCAGTATTTT
CASSYQDKSTDTQYF
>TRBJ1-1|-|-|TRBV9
TGTGCCAGCAGCGTAGGGCAGGACACTGAAGCTTTCTTT
CASSVGQDTEAFF
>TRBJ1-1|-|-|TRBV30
TGTGCCTGGAGTTCAGGGGCCAGTTTGAGCACTGAAGCTTTCTTT
CAWSSGASLSTEAFF
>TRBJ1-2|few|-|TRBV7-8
TGTGCCAGCAGCCGGACAGCCCAGTATGGCTACACCTTC
CASSRTAQYGYTF
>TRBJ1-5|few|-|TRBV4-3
TGCGCCAGCAGCCCTACTCTGACGACATCGGCTCTGGAGCCCCAGCATTTT
CASSPTLTTSALEPQHF
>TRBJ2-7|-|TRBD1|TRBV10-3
TGTGCCATCAGTGAGCCGGGACAGGGAGCCTACGAGCAGTACTTC
CAISEPGQGAYEQYF